Listed here are 14 T cell receptor beta chains from one sample, sequenced in a study of PD-L1 blockade in urothelial cancer. Indicated time point: pretreatment peripheral blood. Generated by immunoSEQ multiplex PCR, the TCRdb table keeps only in-frame clones and is missing some. The profile shows nearly 35,000 clones, roughly 84% of them singletons. Sequenced here: PBMCs, sampled around atezolizumab (anti-PD-L1) treatment. The receptors shown here come from a man aged 55 to 69 with urothelial cancer.

The J gene is TRBJ1-1, the V gene TRBV6-1; D may be TRBD1 (5 bases). V lost 6 bases to trimming and J lost 3 bases, with 17 bases between them. Germline V lookup: CDR1 MNHNS, CDR2 SASEGT. The CDR3 spans 15 residues. CDR3 residues: CASRRGGGIDTEAFF. CDR3 in DNA: TGTGCCAGCAGGCGCGGGGGGGGGATTGACACTGAAGCTTTCTTT.

This chain uses TRBV11-2 with TRBJ1-3, with D possibly TRBD1 on 5 matching bases. This CDR3 has 15 amino acids. The germline V gene encodes CDR1 SGHAT and CDR2 FQNNGV. Trimming left V 0 bases short and J 2 bases short, with 8 bases between. The CDR3 reads CASSLEGVAGNTIYF. DNA of the CDR3: TGTGCCAGCAGCTTAGAAGGGGTAGCTGGAAACACCATATATTTT.

The chain has TRBV14 and TRBJ2-7, with 14 bases that match TRBD2. The CDR3 is 20 residues long. The J segment lost 1 base and the V segment lost 0 bases, leaving 11 bases of the junction unmatched. CDR1 SGHDN and CDR2 FVKESK come from the germline V gene. The CDR3 loop reads CASSQDYSGTSGRGSYEQYF. In DNA, the CDR3 is TGTGCCAGCAGCCAAGACTATTCCGGGACTAGCGGGAGAGGGTCCTACGAGCAGTACTTC.

The V and J genes are TRBV4-3 and TRBJ2-5; 10 nucleotides match TRBD1. V dropped 0 bases and J dropped 4; count of bases not matched to a gene: 5. Germline CDR1 LGHNA, CDR2 YSLEER. The CDR3 has 16 amino acids. CDR3 residues: CASSQERQGAGETQYF. The DNA of the CDR3 is TGCGCCAGCAGCCAAGAGAGACAGGGGGCGGGAGAGACCCAGTACTTC.

The rearrangement uses TRBV18 and TRBJ1-1; no firm D call. CDR3 size: 12 residues. The V end was cut by 3 bases, the J end by 4 bases, with 6 bases between. Germline V gene lookup returns CDR1 KGHSH and CDR2 LQKENI. CDR3 coding DNA: TGTGCCAGCTCACCCTCGAGCACTGAAGCTTTCTTT. Translated: CASSPSSTEAFF.

The chain recombines TRBV27 with TRBJ1-5; the match to TRBD1 covers 9 bases. CDR1 is MNHEY and CDR2 is SMNVEV in the germline V gene (reference sequence). The CDR3 spans 15 residues. Unmatched junction bases numbered 6, after V lost 6 bases and J lost 3 bases. The CDR3 sequence: CASRQGALLNQPQHF. CDR3 DNA sequence: TGTGCCAGCAGACAGGGGGCTCTCCTCAATCAGCCCCAGCATTTT.

The gene calls are TRBV19 and TRBJ2-1; 8 bases line up with TRBD2. With 5 bases clipped from V and 2 bases from J, the junction kept 5 bases outside the gene matches. The germline V gene encodes CDR1 LNHDA and CDR2 SQIVND (reference sequence). The length of the CDR3 is 15 residues. The CDR3, as DNA: TGTGCCAGTAGTCTCGATAGCGGGACCTACAATGAGCAGTTCTTC. It is translated as CASSLDSGTYNEQFF.

The V and J genes are TRBV19 and TRBJ1-1, with TRBD1 identical over 9 bases. The V gene end was trimmed by 7 bases and the J gene end by 3 bases; junction bases not matched to a gene: 6. The CDR3 contains 14 residues. The germline V gene encodes CDR1 LNHDA and CDR2 SQIVND (reference sequence). The CDR3 spells CASIRDRVDTEAFF. The CDR3 region has the DNA TGTGCCAGTATAAGGGACAGGGTTGACACTGAAGCTTTCTTT.

V and J are TRBV2 and TRBJ1-5; TRBD1 agrees at 7 bases. V was pared by 5 bases and J by 4 bases, with 5 bases of the junction left unmatched. The CDR3 loop spans 14 amino acids. Germline lookup yields CDR1 SNHLY and CDR2 FYNNEI. The CDR3 is CASSRQDRNQPQHF. Written as DNA, the CDR3 is TGTGCCAGCAGTCGCCAGGACAGGAATCAGCCCCAGCATTTT.

The chain couples TRBV4-3 to TRBJ1-6; 7 nucleotides match TRBD1. CDR1 is LGHNA, CDR2 YSLEER, per germline. This CDR3 is built from 13 residues. Trimming at V came to 4 bases and at J to 7 bases, leaving 1 base not matched to a gene. The CDR3: CASSLQGNSPLHF. Written as DNA, the CDR3 is TGCGCCAGCAGCCTACAGGGGAATTCACCCCTCCACTTT.

CDR3 sequence: CATQERAGYNEQFF. DNA of the CDR3: TGTGCCACACAAGAGCGGGCGGGCTACAATGAGCAGTTCTTC. J is TRBJ2-1 and V is TRBV6-6, with a possible D match to TRBD2 (6 bases). CDR1 is MNHNY, CDR2 SVGAGI, per germline (reference sequence). Trimming stripped 10 bases from V and 3 bases from J, with 16 bases between. This CDR3 spans 14 amino acids.

The rearrangement uses TRBV9 and TRBJ2-7; 11 bases are a match to TRBD2. The CDR3 is 15 amino acids. Germline V CDR1 and CDR2: SGDLS, YYNGEE. Unmatched junction bases numbered 3, after V lost 1 base and J lost 3 bases. Here the CDR3 reads CASSVTGTSGYEQYF. CDR3 DNA: TGTGCCAGCAGCGTAACCGGGACTAGCGGCTACGAGCAGTACTTC.

The V call is TRBV11-3, the J call TRBJ2-7, with 7 bases aligning to TRBD1. With 3 bases clipped from V and 2 bases from J, the junction kept 7 bases outside the gene matches. The CDR3 covers 15 residues. Looked up from germline, CDR1 is SGHNT and CDR2 is YENEEA. The chain's CDR3 is CASSFRTGVAYEQYF. CDR3 coding DNA: TGTGCCAGCAGCTTTCGGACAGGAGTTGCCTACGAGCAGTACTTC.

This clone came up a few times. This chain joins TRBV5-6 and TRBJ1-2; D not certain. Germline CDR1 is SGHDT and CDR2 is YYEEEE. This CDR3 contains 13 residues. V was shortened by 2 bases and J by 4 bases, with 9 bases between the two germline ends. CDR3 amino acids: CASSFRVLYGYTF. CDR3 bases: TGTGCCAGCAGCTTCCGGGTCCTCTATGGCTACACCTTC.